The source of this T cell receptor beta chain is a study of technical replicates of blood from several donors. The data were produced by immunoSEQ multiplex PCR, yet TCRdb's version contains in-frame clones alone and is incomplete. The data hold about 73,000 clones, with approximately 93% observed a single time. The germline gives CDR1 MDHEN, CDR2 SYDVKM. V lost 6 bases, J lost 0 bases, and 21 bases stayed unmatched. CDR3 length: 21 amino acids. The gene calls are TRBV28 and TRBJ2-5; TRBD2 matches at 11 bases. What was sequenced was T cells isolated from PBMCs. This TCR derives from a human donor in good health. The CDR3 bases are TGTGCCAGCAGAGAGCGGACTAGCGGGCATACCATCAGATCTGACCAAGAGACCCAGTACTTC. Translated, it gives CASRERTSGHTIRSDQETQYF.